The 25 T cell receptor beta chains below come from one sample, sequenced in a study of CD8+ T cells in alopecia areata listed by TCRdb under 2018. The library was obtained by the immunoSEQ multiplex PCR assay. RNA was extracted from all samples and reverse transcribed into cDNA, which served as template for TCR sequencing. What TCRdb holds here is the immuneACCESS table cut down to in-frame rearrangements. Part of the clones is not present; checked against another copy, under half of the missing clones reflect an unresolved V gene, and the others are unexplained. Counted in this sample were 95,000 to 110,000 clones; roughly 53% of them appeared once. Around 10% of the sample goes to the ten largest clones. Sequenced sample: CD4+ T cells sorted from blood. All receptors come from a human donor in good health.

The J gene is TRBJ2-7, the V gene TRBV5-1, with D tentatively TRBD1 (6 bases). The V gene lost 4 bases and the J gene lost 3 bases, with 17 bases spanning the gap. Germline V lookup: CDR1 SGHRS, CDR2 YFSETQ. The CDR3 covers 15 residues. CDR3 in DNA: TGCGCCAGCAGCCCGAGTCCAGGGGTTAGCTACGAGCAGTACTTC. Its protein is CASSPSPGVSYEQYF.

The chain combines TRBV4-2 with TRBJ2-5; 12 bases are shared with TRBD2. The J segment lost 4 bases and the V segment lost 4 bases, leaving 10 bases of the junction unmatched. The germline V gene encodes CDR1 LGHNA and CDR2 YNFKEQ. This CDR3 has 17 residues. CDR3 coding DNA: TGTGCCAGCAGCCCTAGCGGGGGGGCTTCTCGGGGAGAGACCCAGTACTTC. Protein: CASSPSGGASRGETQYF.

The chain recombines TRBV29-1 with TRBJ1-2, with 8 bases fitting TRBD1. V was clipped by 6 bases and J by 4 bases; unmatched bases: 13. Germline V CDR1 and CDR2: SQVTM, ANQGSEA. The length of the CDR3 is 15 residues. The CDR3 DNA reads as TGCAGCGTCCAACGCAGGGGGCAGGACGGCTATGGCTACACCTTC. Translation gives CSVQRRGQDGYGYTF. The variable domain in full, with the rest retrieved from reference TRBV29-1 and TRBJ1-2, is SAVISQKPSRDICQRGTSLTIQCQVDSQVTMMFWYRQQPGQSLTLIATANQGSEATYESGFVIDKFPISRPNLTFSTLTVSNMSPEDSSIYLCSVQRRGQDGYGYTFGSGTRLTVV.

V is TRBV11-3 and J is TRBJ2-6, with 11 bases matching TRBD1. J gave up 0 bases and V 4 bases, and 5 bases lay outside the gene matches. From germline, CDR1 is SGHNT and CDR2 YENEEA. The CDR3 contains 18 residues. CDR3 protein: CASSSGDRGDSGANVLTF. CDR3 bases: TGTGCCAGCAGCTCCGGGGACAGGGGGGACTCTGGGGCCAACGTCCTGACTTTC.

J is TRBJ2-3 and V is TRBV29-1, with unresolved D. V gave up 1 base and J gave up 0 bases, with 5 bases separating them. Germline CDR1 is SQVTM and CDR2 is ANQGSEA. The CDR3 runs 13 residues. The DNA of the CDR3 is TGCAGCGTTGAAGGTCATAGCACAGATACGCAGTATTTT. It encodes CSVEGHSTDTQYF.

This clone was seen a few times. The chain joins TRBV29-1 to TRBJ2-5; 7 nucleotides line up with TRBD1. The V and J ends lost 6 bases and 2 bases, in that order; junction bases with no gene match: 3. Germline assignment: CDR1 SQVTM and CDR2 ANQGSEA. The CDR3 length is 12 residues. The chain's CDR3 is CSVSTGQETQYF. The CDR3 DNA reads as TGCAGCGTCTCGACAGGGCAAGAGACCCAGTACTTC. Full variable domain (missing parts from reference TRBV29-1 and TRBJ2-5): SAVISQKPSRDICQRGTSLTIQCQVDSQVTMMFWYRQQPGQSLTLIATANQGSEATYESGFVIDKFPISRPNLTFSTLTVSNMSPEDSSIYLCSVSTGQETQYFGPGTRLLVL.

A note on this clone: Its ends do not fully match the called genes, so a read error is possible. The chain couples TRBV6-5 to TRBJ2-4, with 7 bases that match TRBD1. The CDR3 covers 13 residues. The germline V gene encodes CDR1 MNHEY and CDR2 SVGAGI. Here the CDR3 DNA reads TGTGCCAGCAGCGCCGGGACAGAAACCATTCAGCACTTC. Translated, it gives CASSAGTETIQHF.

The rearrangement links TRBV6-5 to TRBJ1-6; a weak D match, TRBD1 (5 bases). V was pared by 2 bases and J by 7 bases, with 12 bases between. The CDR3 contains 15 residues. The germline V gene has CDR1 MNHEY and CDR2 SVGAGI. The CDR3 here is CASSYTGGKNSPLHF. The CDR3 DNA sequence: TGTGCCAGCAGTTACACGGGGGGAAAGAATTCACCCCTCCACTTT.

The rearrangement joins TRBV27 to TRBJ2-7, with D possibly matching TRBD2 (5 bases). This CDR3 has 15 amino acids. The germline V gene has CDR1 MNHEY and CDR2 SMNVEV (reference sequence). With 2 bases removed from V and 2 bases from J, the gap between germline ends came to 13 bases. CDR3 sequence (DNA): TGTGCCAGCAGTTTACGTGAGGGATCGACCTACGAGCAGTACTTC. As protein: CASSLREGSTYEQYF.

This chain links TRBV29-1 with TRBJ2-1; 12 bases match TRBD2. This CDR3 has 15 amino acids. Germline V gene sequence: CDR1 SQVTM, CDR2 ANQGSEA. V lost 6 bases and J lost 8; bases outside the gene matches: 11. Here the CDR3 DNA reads TGCAGCGTGGGAGGACTAGCGGGGCGCACGGATGAGCAGTTCTTC. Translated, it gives CSVGGLAGRTDEQFF.

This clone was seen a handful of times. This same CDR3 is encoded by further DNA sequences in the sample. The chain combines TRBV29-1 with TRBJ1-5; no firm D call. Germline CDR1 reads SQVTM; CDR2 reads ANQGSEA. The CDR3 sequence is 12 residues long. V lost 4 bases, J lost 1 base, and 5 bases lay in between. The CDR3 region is CSVGGSNQPQHF. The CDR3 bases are TGCAGCGTTGGTGGCAGCAATCAGCCCCAGCATTTT.

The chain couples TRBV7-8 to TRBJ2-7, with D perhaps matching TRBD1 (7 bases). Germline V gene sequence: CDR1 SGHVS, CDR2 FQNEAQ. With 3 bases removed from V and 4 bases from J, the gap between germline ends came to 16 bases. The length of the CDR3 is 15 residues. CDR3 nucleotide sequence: TGTGCCAGCAGCTTCCAACAGGGGACTCGATACGAGCAGTACTTC. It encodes CASSFQQGTRYEQYF.

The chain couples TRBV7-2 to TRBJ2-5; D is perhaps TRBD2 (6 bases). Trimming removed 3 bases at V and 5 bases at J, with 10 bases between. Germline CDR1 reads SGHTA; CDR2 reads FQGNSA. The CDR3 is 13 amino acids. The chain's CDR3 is CASSFLEGETQYF. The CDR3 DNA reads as TGTGCCAGCAGCTTTCTGGAGGGGGAGACCCAGTACTTC.

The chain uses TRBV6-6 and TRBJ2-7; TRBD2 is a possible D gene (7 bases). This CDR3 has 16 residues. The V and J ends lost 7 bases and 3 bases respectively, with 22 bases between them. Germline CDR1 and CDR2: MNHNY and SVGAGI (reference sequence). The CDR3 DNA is TGTGCCAGCACCGTAACGGGGGGCCGGGTTCTCTACGAGCAGTACTTC. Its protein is CASTVTGGRVLYEQYF.

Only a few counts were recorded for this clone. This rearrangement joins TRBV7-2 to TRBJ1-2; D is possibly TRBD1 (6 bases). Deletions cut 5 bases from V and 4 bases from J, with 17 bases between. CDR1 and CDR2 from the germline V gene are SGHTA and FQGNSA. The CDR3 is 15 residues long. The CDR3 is CASSGWDKGFYGYTF. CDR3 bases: TGTGCCAGCAGCGGCTGGGACAAGGGGTTCTATGGCTACACCTTC.

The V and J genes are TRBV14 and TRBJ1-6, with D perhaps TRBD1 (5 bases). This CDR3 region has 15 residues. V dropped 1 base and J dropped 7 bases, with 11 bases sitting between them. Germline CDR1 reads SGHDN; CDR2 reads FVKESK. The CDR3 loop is CASSQGRDRNSPLHF. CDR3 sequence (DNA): TGTGCCAGCAGCCAAGGTCGTGACAGAAATTCACCCCTCCACTTT.

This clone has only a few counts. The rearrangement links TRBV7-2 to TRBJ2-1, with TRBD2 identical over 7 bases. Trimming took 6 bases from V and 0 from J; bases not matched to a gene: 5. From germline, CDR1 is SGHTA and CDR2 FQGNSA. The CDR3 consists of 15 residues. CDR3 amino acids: CASSLRTSSYNEQFF. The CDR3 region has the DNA TGTGCCAGCAGTTTGCGGACTAGCTCCTACAATGAGCAGTTCTTC.

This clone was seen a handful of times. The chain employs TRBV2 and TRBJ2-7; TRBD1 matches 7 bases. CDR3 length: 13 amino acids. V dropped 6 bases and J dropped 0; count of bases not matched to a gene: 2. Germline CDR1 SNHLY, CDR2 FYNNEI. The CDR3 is CASRGTASYEQYF. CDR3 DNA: TGTGCCAGCAGGGGGACAGCCTCCTACGAGCAGTACTTC. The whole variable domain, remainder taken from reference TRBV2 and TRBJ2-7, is EPEVTQTPSHQVTQMGQEVILRCVPISNHLYFYWYRQILGQKVEFLVSFYNNEISEKSEIFDDQFSVERPDGSNFTLKIRSTKLEDSAMYFCASRGTASYEQYFGPGTRLTVT.

CDR3: CASSLGGHGYTF. CDR3 nucleotide sequence: TGTGCCAGCAGCTTAGGAGGCCACGGCTACACCTTC. The chain combines TRBV5-6 with TRBJ1-2, with D hard to call. The length of the CDR3 is 12 residues. The V end lost 2 bases, the J end lost 8 bases, and 10 bases lay between the germline ends. Germline loops: CDR1 SGHDT, CDR2 YYEEEE.

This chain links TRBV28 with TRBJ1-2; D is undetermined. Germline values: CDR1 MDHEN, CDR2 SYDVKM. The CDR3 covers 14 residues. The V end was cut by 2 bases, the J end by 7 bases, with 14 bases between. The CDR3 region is CASSLIRAGFGYTF. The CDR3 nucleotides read TGTGCCAGCAGTTTAATCCGCGCGGGTTTTGGCTACACCTTC.

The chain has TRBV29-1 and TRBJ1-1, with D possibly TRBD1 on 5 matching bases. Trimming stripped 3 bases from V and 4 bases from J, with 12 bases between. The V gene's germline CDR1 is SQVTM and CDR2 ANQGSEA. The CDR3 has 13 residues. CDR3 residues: CSVEKVGGTEAFF. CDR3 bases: TGCAGCGTTGAGAAGGTGGGGGGCACTGAAGCTTTCTTT.

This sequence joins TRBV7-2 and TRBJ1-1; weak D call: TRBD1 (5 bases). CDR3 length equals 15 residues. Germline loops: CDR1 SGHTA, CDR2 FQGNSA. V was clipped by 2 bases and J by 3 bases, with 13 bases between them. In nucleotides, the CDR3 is TGTGCCAGCAGCTTACTCGCGGTGGGACACACTGAAGCTTTCTTT. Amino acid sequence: CASSLLAVGHTEAFF.

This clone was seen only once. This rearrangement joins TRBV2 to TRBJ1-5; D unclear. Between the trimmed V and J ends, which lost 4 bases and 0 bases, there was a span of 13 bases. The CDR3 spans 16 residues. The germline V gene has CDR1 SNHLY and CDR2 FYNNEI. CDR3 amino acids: CASSVWGSHSNQPQHF. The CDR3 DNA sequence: TGTGCCAGCAGTGTGTGGGGTAGCCATAGCAATCAGCCCCAGCATTTT.

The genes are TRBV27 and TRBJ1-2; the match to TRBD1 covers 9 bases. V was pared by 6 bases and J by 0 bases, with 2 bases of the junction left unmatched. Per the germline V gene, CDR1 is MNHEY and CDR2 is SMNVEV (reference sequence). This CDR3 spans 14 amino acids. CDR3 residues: CASRGTGTNYGYTF. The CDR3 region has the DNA TGTGCCAGCAGGGGGACAGGGACTAACTATGGCTACACCTTC.

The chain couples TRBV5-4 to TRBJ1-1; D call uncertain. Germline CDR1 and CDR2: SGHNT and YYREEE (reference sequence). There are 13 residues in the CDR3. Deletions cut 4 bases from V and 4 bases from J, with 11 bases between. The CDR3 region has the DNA TGTGCCAGCAGCATTAAGACGGTCACTGAAGCTTTCTTT. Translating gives CASSIKTVTEAFF.